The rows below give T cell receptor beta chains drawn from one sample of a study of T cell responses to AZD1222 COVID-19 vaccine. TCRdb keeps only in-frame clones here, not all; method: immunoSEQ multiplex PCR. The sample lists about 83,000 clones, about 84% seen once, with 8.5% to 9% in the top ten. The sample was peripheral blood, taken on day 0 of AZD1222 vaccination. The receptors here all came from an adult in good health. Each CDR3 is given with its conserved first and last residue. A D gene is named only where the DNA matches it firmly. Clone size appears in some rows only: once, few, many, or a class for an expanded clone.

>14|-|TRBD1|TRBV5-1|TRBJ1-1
CASSRGTGGTEAFF
TGCGCCAGCAGCCGTGGGACAGGGGGCACTGAAGCTTTCTTT
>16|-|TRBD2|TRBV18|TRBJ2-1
CASSPGIAGGLNEQFF
TGTGCCAGCTCACCTGGGATAGCGGGGGGGCTGAATGAGCAGTTCTTC
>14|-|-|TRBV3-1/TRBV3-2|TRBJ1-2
CASSQDSTPRGYTF
TGTGCCAGCAGCCAAGATTCCACCCCCCGGGGCTACACCTTC
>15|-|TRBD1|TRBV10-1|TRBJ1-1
CASSDGTGGITEAFF
TGCGCCAGCAGTGATGGAACAGGGGGGATCACTGAAGCTTTCTTT
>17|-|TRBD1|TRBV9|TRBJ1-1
CASSVELGDRGNTEAFF
TGTGCCAGCAGCGTAGAGCTCGGTGACAGGGGGAACACTGAAGCTTTCTTT
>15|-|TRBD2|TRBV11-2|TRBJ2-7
CASSLELAGSYEQYF
TGTGCCAGCAGCTTAGAACTAGCGGGCTCCTACGAGCAGTACTTC
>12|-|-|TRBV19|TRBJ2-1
CASSNLYNEQFF
TGTGCCAGTAGTAACTTGTACAATGAGCAGTTCTTC
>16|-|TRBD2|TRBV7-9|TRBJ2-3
CASSYRLAGASDTQYF
TGTGCCAGCAGCTACCGACTAGCGGGGGCCTCAGATACGCAGTATTTT
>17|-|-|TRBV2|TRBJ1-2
CASSERRVGTGNYGYTF
TGTGCCAGCAGTGAGAGAAGAGTGGGGACGGGGAACTATGGCTACACCTTC
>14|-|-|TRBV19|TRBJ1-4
CASSPPWTGEKLFF
TGTGCCAGTAGTCCCCCCTGGACTGGGGAAAAACTGTTTTTT
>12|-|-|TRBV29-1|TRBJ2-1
CSVMLPSNEQFF
TGCAGCGTTATGTTACCCTCCAATGAGCAGTTCTTC
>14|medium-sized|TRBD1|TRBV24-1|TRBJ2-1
CATRGTGIYNEQFF
TGTGCCACCAGGGGGACAGGAATCTACAATGAGCAGTTCTTC
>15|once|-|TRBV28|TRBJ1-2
CASSLYRTEYYGYTF
TGTGCCAGCAGTTTATATCGAACAGAGTACTATGGCTACACCTTC
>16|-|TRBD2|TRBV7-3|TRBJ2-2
CASSSPAGSITGELFF
TGTGCCAGCAGCTCTCCAGCGGGATCTATCACCGGGGAGCTGTTTTTT
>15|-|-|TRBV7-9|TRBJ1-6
CASSPTGNIPGPLHF
TGTGCCAGCAGCCCTACAGGGAACATTCCTGGGCCCCTCCACTTT
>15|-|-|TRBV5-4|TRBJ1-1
CASSPQGAVSTEAFF
TGTGCCAGCAGCCCCCAAGGCGCGGTCTCCACTGAAGCTTTCTTT